This T cell receptor (beta chain) was identified during a study of blood T cell repertoires in COVID-19. Study information: Whether acute or convalescent, the COVID-19 samples came from the United States, Italy and Spain.

Study processing details: Scientists estimated how many nucleated cells there were by amplifying reference gene primers. Here immunoSEQ multiplex PCR was the method, and the copy in TCRdb shows in-frame clones only, minus some. That table supplies the V and J calls and clone size; D and trimming were determined from the DNA. This table holds about 180,000 clones, roughly 84% found once. V dropped 6 bases and J dropped 4 bases, with 10 bases sitting between them. This CDR3 region has 13 residues. Germline CDR1 is ENHRY and CDR2 is SYGVKD. The sample comprised peripheral blood. The chain joins TRBV10-3 to TRBJ2-1, with D tentatively TRBD1 (7 bases). The sequence came from a woman older than 75 with acute or convalescent COVID-19. The CDR3 nucleotides are TGTGCCATCAGCGCGGGACAGTACAATGAGCAGTTCTTC. Its translation: CAISAGQYNEQFF.